The 15 T cell receptor beta chains presented below share a single source sample, sequenced in a study of shared clonotypes between healthy human individuals. CD45RO-negative CD8 cells positively selected for CCR7 made up the naive population, which excluded terminally differentiated effector memory CD45RA+ cells. The table came from immunoSEQ multiplex PCR; TCRdb's copy has only in-frame clones and leaves some out. The data contain 650,000 to 800,000 clones, about 91% of them singletons. The sequenced sample was naive CD8+ T cells sorted from blood. The receptor source for this set is a man aged 25 to 45 in good health.

The V gene is TRBV29-1, the J gene TRBJ2-7; 8 nucleotides agree with TRBD2. Looked up from germline, CDR1 is SQVTM and CDR2 is ANQGSEA. The CDR3 totals 17 residues. The ends lost 6 bases at V and 6 bases at J; junction bases unmatched: 22. This CDR3 reads CSVEGAGVPPGIREQYF. CDR3 nucleotide sequence: TGCAGCGTCGAGGGAGCGGGAGTCCCCCCTGGGATTCGCGAGCAGTACTTC.

The CDR3 DNA sequence: TGTGCTAGTGGTTTCGAGGGACAGGGGCAGTTCTTC. Protein: CASGFEGQGQFF. V and J are TRBV12-5 and TRBJ2-1; 9 nucleotides line up with TRBD1. The V and J ends lost 3 bases and 12 bases, in that order; junction bases with no gene match: 3. This CDR3 is built from 12 residues. Germline CDR1 is LGHNT and CDR2 is FRNRAP.

This clone was found once. This chain links TRBV27 with TRBJ2-1; TRBD2 agrees at 12 bases. The J segment lost 6 bases and the V segment lost 6 bases, leaving 3 bases of the junction unmatched. From germline, CDR1 is MNHEY and CDR2 SMNVEV (reference sequence). The CDR3 spans 14 residues. The CDR3 DNA sequence: TGTGCCAGCAGCCGGACTAGCGGGATCAATGAGCAGTTCTTC. Translated, it gives CASSRTSGINEQFF.

The chain employs TRBV5-3 and TRBJ2-7; a possible D gene is TRBD1 (6 bases). Being an ORF, TRBV5-3 has a function that is uncertain. The V and J ends lost 4 bases and 0 bases respectively, with 26 bases between them. The CDR3 has 19 amino acids. The CDR3 DNA is TGTGCCAGAAGCCTTCCACGGACAGTAAAAAAGGTAAGCTCCTACGAGCAGTACTTC. Translated: CARSLPRTVKKVSSYEQYF.

This rearrangement joins TRBV6-1 to TRBJ2-7, with D possibly TRBD1 on 5 matching bases. The germline V gene has CDR1 MNHNS and CDR2 SASEGT. CDR3 length: 14 amino acids. The V end lost 6 bases, the J end lost 3 bases, and 15 bases lay between the germline ends. CDR3 sequence (DNA): TGTGCCAGCAGGACAGCTACGAGAGTCTACGAGCAGTACTTC. This sequence encodes CASRTATRVYEQYF.

The chain employs TRBV11-2 and TRBJ2-7; 10 positions agree with TRBD2. Unmatched junction bases numbered 8, after V lost 4 bases and J lost 2 bases. The CDR3 is 16 residues long. Germline V gene data show CDR1 as SGHAT and CDR2 as FQNNGV. Here the CDR3 reads CASSSLTSGITYEQYF. The DNA for the CDR3 is TGTGCCAGCAGCTCACTAACTAGCGGGATCACCTACGAGCAGTACTTC.

The chain recombines TRBV28 with TRBJ2-1, with TRBD2 identical over 7 bases. The CDR3 has 15 residues. Germline CDR1 MDHEN, CDR2 SYDVKM. With 6 bases clipped from V and 3 bases from J, the junction kept 8 bases outside the gene matches. The DNA for the CDR3 is TGTGCCAGCAGCCGGGACTACGAAAACTACAATGAGCAGTTCTTC. It is translated as CASSRDYENYNEQFF.

The chain joins TRBV7-9 to TRBJ1-5; D is ambiguous. The CDR3 length is 15 residues. Germline V gives CDR1 SEHNR, CDR2 FQNEAQ (reference sequence). The V gene lost 5 bases and the J gene lost 0 bases, with 11 bases spanning the gap. The CDR3 spells CASSMGGSSNQPQHF. The CDR3 DNA is TGTGCCAGCAGCATGGGAGGGTCTAGCAATCAGCCCCAGCATTTT.

V gene TRBV2 combines with J gene TRBJ1-2; TRBD1 matches 9 bases. The CDR3 covers 13 residues. With V trimmed by 8 bases and J by 6 bases, 7 bases remained unmatched. Germline-derived CDR1 and CDR2 are SNHLY and FYNNEI. The CDR3 region is CASQPGTGNGYTF. The CDR3 nucleotides are TGTGCCAGCCAACCCGGGACAGGGAATGGCTACACCTTC.

This rearrangement joins TRBV7-6 to TRBJ2-1, with 7 nucleotides matching TRBD2. Trimming removed 2 bases from V and 6 bases from J; junction bases left unmatched: 7. Germline loops: CDR1 SGHVS, CDR2 FNYEAQ. There are 15 residues in the CDR3. The CDR3 reads CASSLWRGSGNEQFF. The CDR3 DNA sequence: TGTGCCAGCAGCTTATGGCGCGGGAGTGGCAATGAGCAGTTCTTC.

The chain recombines TRBV11-2 with TRBJ2-1, with D unresolved. Trimming took off 5 bases at V and 9 bases at J, with 14 bases between the two ends. The CDR3 has 13 amino acids. Germline lookup yields CDR1 SGHAT and CDR2 FQNNGV. CDR3 sequence: CASSAGRPPEQFF. In DNA form, the CDR3 reads TGTGCCAGCAGCGCAGGCCGTCCCCCTGAGCAGTTCTTC.

The chain couples TRBV21-1 to TRBJ2-1; the table's D call, TRBD1, has no DNA check behind it. TRBV21-1 is designated a pseudogene. The CDR3 sequence is 19 residues long. The CDR3 DNA sequence: TGTGCCAGCAGCAAATTACCCCCGGGACAGGGGAGGAACGGCAATGAGCAGTTCTTC. It specifies CASSKLPPGQGRNGNEQFF.

The V and J genes are TRBV6-1 and TRBJ2-3, with D hard to call. Germline V lookup: CDR1 MNHNS, CDR2 SASEGT. There are 11 residues in the CDR3. V dropped 6 bases and J dropped 1 base, with 2 bases sitting between them. The CDR3 nucleotides are TGTGCCAGCAGCCGCACAGATACGCAGTATTTT. It translates to CASSRTDTQYF.

This clone was picked up one time. V and J are TRBV4-1 and TRBJ2-3, with a possible D match to TRBD2 (6 bases). The CDR3 contains 15 residues. Trimming removed 1 base at V and 4 bases at J, with 12 bases between. Germline V gene data show CDR1 as MGHRA and CDR2 as YSYEKL. The CDR3 DNA follows: TGCGCCAGCAGCCAAGCGCAGGGAGGTCCAGATACGCAGTATTTT. It codes for CASSQAQGGPDTQYF.

This clone has ten or more counts. V and J are TRBV28 and TRBJ2-7; D is possibly TRBD1 (6 bases). CDR3 length equals 14 residues. V lost 4 bases to trimming and J lost 2 bases, with 12 bases between them. The germline gives CDR1 MDHEN, CDR2 SYDVKM. CDR3 residues: CASSSGEWTYEQYF. The CDR3 DNA reads TGTGCCAGCAGTTCAGGGGAATGGACCTACGAGCAGTACTTC.